This T cell receptor beta chain was profiled in a study of radiotherapy plus CTLA-4 blockade in lung cancer. Study summary: There were objective responses in 15% to 20% of patients, and around 31% had disease control.

Study-wide results and limits: Reported findings show early blood T cell clone dynamics, with interferon-beta, best predicted response. Expansion of tumor-derived TCR clones was observed in blood after radiotherapy plus ipilimumab.

TCRdb's table, derived via immunoSEQ multiplex PCR, lists solely in-frame clones and lacks some. The sample has 55,000 to 70,000 clones, around 80% seen once. Of note for this clone: Its antigen is unknown.

The V gene's germline CDR1 is SGHNT and CDR2 YYREEE (reference sequence). The CDR3 has 15 amino acids. Trimming at V came to 4 bases and at J to 9 bases, leaving 11 bases not matched to a gene. Those with chemo-refractory metastatic non-small-cell lung cancer were treated with focal radiation combined with CTLA-4 blockade using ipilimumab. The chain links TRBV5-4 to TRBJ2-1; 9 positions match TRBD1. This specimen consisted of peripheral blood, obtained from a patient treated with radiotherapy plus ipilimumab. The receptor's source is a human donor with non-small cell lung cancer who had a complete response to radiotherapy plus ipilimumab. Written as DNA, the CDR3 is TGTGCCAGCAGCCGGCCGGGACAGGGAGCCGGTGAGCAGTTCTTC. Its translation is CASSRPGQGAGEQFF.